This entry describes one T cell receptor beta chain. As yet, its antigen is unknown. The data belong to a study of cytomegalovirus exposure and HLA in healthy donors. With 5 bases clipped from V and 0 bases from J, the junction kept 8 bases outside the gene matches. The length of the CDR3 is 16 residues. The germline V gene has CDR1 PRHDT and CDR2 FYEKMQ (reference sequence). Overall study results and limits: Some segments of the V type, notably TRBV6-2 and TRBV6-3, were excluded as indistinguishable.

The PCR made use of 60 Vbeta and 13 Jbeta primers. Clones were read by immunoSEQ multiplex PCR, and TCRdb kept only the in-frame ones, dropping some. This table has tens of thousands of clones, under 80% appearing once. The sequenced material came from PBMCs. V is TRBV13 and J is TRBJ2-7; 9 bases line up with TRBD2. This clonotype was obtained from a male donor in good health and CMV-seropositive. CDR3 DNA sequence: TGTGCCAGCAGCACCCGGACTAGCGTTTTCTCCTACGAGCAGTACTTC. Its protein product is CASSTRTSVFSYEQYF.